Given below is one T cell receptor beta chain in context. Antigen specificity is unknown. The data are from a study of cytomegalovirus exposure and HLA in healthy donors. Researchers ran the PCR with 60 Vbeta and 13 Jbeta primers. The assay was immunoSEQ multiplex PCR, and TCRdb's table has in-frame clones only and misses some. Among roughly 280,000 clones listed, approximately 70% were seen once. General study points: Sequencing likely produced, as an artifact, a cluster of highly shared sequence variants.

The TCR comes from a female donor in good health and CMV-seronegative. The source material was PBMCs.

This chain's CDR3 is CASSLFGLAGDKFF. The CDR3 coding sequence is TGTGCCAGCAGTTTATTCGGGCTAGCGGGAGATAAGTTCTTC. The chain employs TRBV27 and TRBJ2-1, with 10 nucleotides matching TRBD2. CDR1 and CDR2 from the germline V gene are MNHEY and SMNVEV (reference sequence). This CDR3 comprises 14 residues. Trimming removed 1 base from V and 14 bases from J; junction bases left unmatched: 8.